The source of this TCR beta chain is a study of blood T cell repertoires in COVID-19. At the level of the study: The United States, Italy and Spain were the sources of the acute and convalescent COVID-19 samples. PBMCs, B-cell-depleted T cells, or T cells provided the cDNA or gDNA that made up the material.

CDR3 size: 13 residues. Per germline, CDR1 SGHDT and CDR2 YYEEEE. V dropped 6 bases and J dropped 7 bases, with 14 bases sitting between them. As handled by the study authors: Estimation of nucleated cell counts relied on the amplification of reference gene primers. The assay was immunoSEQ multiplex PCR, and TCRdb's table has in-frame clones only and misses some. Clonal size and the V and J genes are those of that table, whereas D and trimming came from the DNA. Here the sample spans under 25,000 clones, 87% being singletons. The specimen sequenced was peripheral blood. The receptor comes from a human donor with active COVID-19. The donor label of this sample is uncertain. This chain joins TRBV5-6 and TRBJ2-1; tentative D call: TRBD1 (6 bases). In DNA, the CDR3 is TGTGCCAGCATGGGGGCCCTACAGAATGAGCAGTTCTTC. Translated: CASMGALQNEQFF.